Below, one TCR beta chain is given with its context. This clonotype was seen only a few times. The clone's antigen remains unknown. Per-nucleotide qualities are absent, and no much larger clonotype sits a single base away. These data originate in a study of T-cell memory formation after mild COVID-19 (dated by TCRdb to the early 2020s). For context, the study as a whole: TCR sequence clusters from the two donors were largely donor specific. In a couple of donors, T-cell clones that expanded and contracted after mild COVID-19 were followed by sequencing TCRalpha and TCRbeta repertoires longitudinally. Two young, previously healthy adult volunteers made up the cohort, one male and one female.

The data were produced on an Illumina NovaSeq 6000. TCRalpha and TCRbeta cDNA libraries were constructed by 5'RACE with constant-segment primers, with sample barcodes and unique molecular identifiers being introduced. Trizol reagent was used to extract RNA from every sample. The libraries were amplified in two PCR steps, and the second step added a second sample barcode and Illumina TruSeq adapters. Libraries were sequenced on an Illumina NovaSeq with 2 x 150 bp paired-end reads. From the authors' description of their analysis: The reads were demultiplexed and collapsed into UMI-guided consensus sequences using migec v1.2.7. With mixcr v2.1.11, UMI consensuses were aligned to TRA and TRB V and J templates and assembled into clonotypes. Clonotypes were classified as expanded or contracted when called significant by both edgeR and NoisET, with noise models trained on biological replicates. For edgeR calls, a false discovery rate-adjusted p below 0.01 and a log2 fold-change threshold of 1 were applied. PCA with hierarchical clustering of max-normalized trajectories of the 1000 most abundant clonotypes was used as exploratory dynamics analysis. Separately sequenced CD4+ and CD8+ repertoires were used to assign a CD4 or CD8 phenotype to each responding clone. TCRdb took the public reads, trimmed them with fastp at Q25, ran MiXCR for clone calling and kept in-frame beta chains. CDR3 protein duplicates are merged, each entry listing the most common genes and DNA. The authors' filters were not applied to this entry. The sample table holds 300,000 or so distinct CDR3 sequences, of which about 15% were seen once. The top ten clones comprise about a fifth of the sample.

General conclusions and limits of the study: The study included only two mild cases, and larger cohorts that include severe cases with pre-infection samples were judged to be necessary. Some responding clones were detected in pre-infection memory, suggesting pre-existing cross-reactive memory T cells joined the SARS-CoV-2 response. Contracting CD4+ clones appeared mostly in the CM and EM memory subsets, whereas CD8+ clones were enriched in EMRA. Clones contracting from day 15 to 85 had balanced CD4/CD8 phenotypes, while a second wave expanding from day 15 to 37 was biased towards CD4+. SARS-CoV-2 specificity of the second-wave clones peaking on day 37 was not confirmed.

The CDR3 starts with the cysteine, ends with the phenylalanine, and has 15 residues. The read is trimmed to its CDR3 DNA, 45 bases read in frame from base 1. CDR1 and CDR2 are drawn from the germline V gene: SGHTA, FQGNSA. Trimming takes 2 bases off V and 9 bases off J; junction bases not matched to a gene: 12. Ficoll-Paque density gradient centrifugation was the method used to isolate PBMCs. This TCR derives from a man younger than 35 who had mild COVID-19 (a few samples of this study predate the infection). The sample titles of this study are shuffled in the database, so cell type and time point are left out; the donor was told from shared clones. Sequencing input: PBMCs or a T cell subset sorted from them (not recorded which). The V and J segments used are TRBV7-2 and TRBJ1-2; 7 middle bases align to TRBD1. The nucleotides are TGTGCCAGCAGCTTATGGTCTCGAACACAGGGGAGCTACACCTTC. Translation gives CASSLWSRTQGSYTF.